These T cell receptor beta chains were read from a single sample in a study of persistence of HIV-infected CD4 T cells. TCRdb keeps only in-frame clones here, not all; method: immunoSEQ multiplex PCR. The sample consists of 40,000 or so clones, 88% of them appearing once. Their antigens are not known. Material: CD4+ T cells sorted from PBMCs after 18-hour stimulation, obtained from a patient who received antiretroviral therapy. Every receptor here comes from an adult woman with HIV who was CMV-seropositive. CDR3s include the opening cysteine and the closing phenylalanine or tryptophan. D genes are given only for firm matches. Only part of the rows carry a size: once, few, many, or a class if the clone is expanded.

v_gene: TRBV3-1/TRBV3-2; abundance: once; d_gene: .; j_gene: TRBJ1-4; CDR3nt: TGTGCCAGCAGCCAAACACGGGGAAGTAATGAAAAACTGTTTTTT; CDR3aa: CASSQTRGSNEKLFF
v_gene: TRBV2; abundance: .; d_gene: .; j_gene: TRBJ1-2; CDR3nt: TGTGCCAGCAGATACTCCAGCGATGGCTACACCTTC; CDR3aa: CASRYSSDGYTF
v_gene: TRBV5-1; abundance: .; d_gene: .; j_gene: TRBJ2-3; CDR3nt: TGCGCCAGCAGCAGGGGGTTGGGCACAGATACGCAGTATTTT; CDR3aa: CASSRGLGTDTQYF
v_gene: TRBV6-2/TRBV6-3; abundance: .; d_gene: .; j_gene: TRBJ1-6; CDR3nt: TGTGCCAGCAGTTCTAGGGGTTCACCCCTCCACTTT; CDR3aa: CASSSRGSPLHF
v_gene: TRBV6-5; abundance: once; d_gene: TRBD1; j_gene: TRBJ1-3; CDR3nt: TGTGCCAGCAGTCTTCTACAGGGGGCGGAATACACCATATATTTT; CDR3aa: CASSLLQGAEYTIYF
v_gene: TRBV2; abundance: once; d_gene: .; j_gene: TRBJ1-1; CDR3nt: TGTGCCAGCGCCGCAGGACTGGCGAACACTGAAGCTTTCTTT; CDR3aa: CASAAGLANTEAFF
v_gene: TRBV5-8; abundance: .; d_gene: .; j_gene: TRBJ2-3; CDR3nt: TGTGCCAGCAGCTTGGGTTTGGGCACAGATACGCAGTATTTT; CDR3aa: CASSLGLGTDTQYF
v_gene: TRBV5-1; abundance: once; d_gene: .; j_gene: TRBJ1-1; CDR3nt: TGCGCCAGCAGCGGGGGGGAGGTTACTGAAGCTTTCTTT; CDR3aa: CASSGGEVTEAFF
v_gene: TRBV30; abundance: .; d_gene: TRBD1; j_gene: TRBJ1-3; CDR3nt: TGTGCCTGGAGTTTACCGGGACAGGGGACAAGAAACACCATATATTTT; CDR3aa: CAWSLPGQGTRNTIYF
v_gene: TRBV30; abundance: .; d_gene: TRBD1; j_gene: TRBJ2-4; CDR3nt: TGTGCCTGGACCAGCACAGGGGGCATTCAGTACTTC; CDR3aa: CAWTSTGGIQYF
v_gene: TRBV9; abundance: .; d_gene: TRBD2; j_gene: TRBJ2-7; CDR3nt: TGTGCCAGCAGCTTTGGGACTAGCGGCTCCTACGAGCAGTACTTC; CDR3aa: CASSFGTSGSYEQYF
v_gene: TRBV11-1; abundance: .; d_gene: .; j_gene: TRBJ2-1; CDR3nt: TGTGCCAGCTTGGGGGTAGGGGGAACCTACAATGAGCAGTTCTTC; CDR3aa: CASLGVGGTYNEQFF
v_gene: TRBV29-1; abundance: few; d_gene: TRBD1; j_gene: TRBJ1-1; CDR3nt: TGCAGCGTCACAGGGGGCGCGACTGAAGCTTTCTTT; CDR3aa: CSVTGGATEAFF
v_gene: TRBV19; abundance: once; d_gene: .; j_gene: TRBJ1-1; CDR3nt: TGTGCCAGTAGTGAAGTGAACACTGAAGCTTTCTTT; CDR3aa: CASSEVNTEAFF
v_gene: TRBV9; abundance: .; d_gene: .; j_gene: TRBJ1-2; CDR3nt: TGTGCCAGCAGCTCAAGCCTCTCCCTATATGGCTACACCTTC; CDR3aa: CASSSSLSLYGYTF
v_gene: TRBV20-1; abundance: .; d_gene: .; j_gene: TRBJ2-5; CDR3nt: TGCAGTGCCAGTGGGGTTTTAGAGACCCAGTACTTC; CDR3aa: CSASGVLETQYF
v_gene: TRBV24-1; abundance: .; d_gene: TRBD1; j_gene: TRBJ2-2; CDR3nt: TGTGCCACCAGTGATTGGACAGGGGAGGCCGGGGAGCTGTTTTTT; CDR3aa: CATSDWTGEAGELFF
v_gene: TRBV12-3/TRBV12-4; abundance: .; d_gene: .; j_gene: TRBJ1-6; CDR3nt: TGTGCCAGCAGTTTAGTTGGCACGACACCCCTCCACTTT; CDR3aa: CASSLVGTTPLHF
v_gene: TRBV12-3/TRBV12-4; abundance: .; d_gene: TRBD2; j_gene: TRBJ2-1; CDR3nt: TGTGCCAGCAACCCCGGCGGGAGGGGGCCGTTCTTC; CDR3aa: CASNPGGRGPFF
v_gene: TRBV5-6; abundance: few; d_gene: .; j_gene: TRBJ2-6; CDR3nt: TGTGCCAGCAGCCCACAGAGGGCCAACGTCCTGACTTTC; CDR3aa: CASSPQRANVLTF
v_gene: TRBV5-6; abundance: .; d_gene: TRBD1; j_gene: TRBJ1-5; CDR3nt: TGTGCCAGCAGCGTTGGGACAGGGGATAACAATCAGCCCCAGCATTTT; CDR3aa: CASSVGTGDNNQPQHF
v_gene: TRBV3-1/TRBV3-2; abundance: .; d_gene: .; j_gene: TRBJ1-3; CDR3nt: TGTGCCAGCAGCCAGCTCAGGGAACAGAGAAACACCATATATTTT; CDR3aa: CASSQLREQRNTIYF
v_gene: TRBV18; abundance: .; d_gene: .; j_gene: TRBJ2-7; CDR3nt: TGTGCCAGCTCACCGGCGCAGGGGGGATCCTACGAGCAGTACTTC; CDR3aa: CASSPAQGGSYEQYF
v_gene: TRBV3-1/TRBV3-2; abundance: .; d_gene: TRBD1; j_gene: TRBJ2-6; CDR3nt: TGTGCCAGCAGCCCCGGACAGGGGAGCTCTGGGGCCAACGTCCTGACTTTC; CDR3aa: CASSPGQGSSGANVLTF
v_gene: TRBV5-8; abundance: .; d_gene: .; j_gene: TRBJ1-1; CDR3nt: TGTGCCAGCAGCTTGGACGCAGCGAACACTGAAGCTTTCTTT; CDR3aa: CASSLDAANTEAFF
v_gene: TRBV7-2; abundance: .; d_gene: .; j_gene: TRBJ2-1; CDR3nt: TGTGCCAGCAGCTCATGGGGGGCAAACAATGAGCAGTTCTTC; CDR3aa: CASSSWGANNEQFF
v_gene: TRBV7-3; abundance: .; d_gene: .; j_gene: TRBJ1-2; CDR3nt: TGTGCCAGCAGCCCTAGCGCGGGGTCATATGGCTACACCTTC; CDR3aa: CASSPSAGSYGYTF
v_gene: TRBV6-1; abundance: .; d_gene: .; j_gene: TRBJ1-5; CDR3nt: TGTGCCAGCAGTGAAATCGGGACACCGGCCCGGCCCCAGCATTTT; CDR3aa: CASSEIGTPARPQHF
v_gene: TRBV15; abundance: .; d_gene: .; j_gene: TRBJ1-2; CDR3nt: TGTGCCACCAGCAGGGTAGGAGGGCAAGGCTACACCTTC; CDR3aa: CATSRVGGQGYTF
v_gene: TRBV5-4; abundance: .; d_gene: TRBD1; j_gene: TRBJ1-4; CDR3nt: TGTGCCAGCAGCTCGGGACAGGACAGGGGATATGAAAAACTGTTTTTT; CDR3aa: CASSSGQDRGYEKLFF
v_gene: TRBV5-1; abundance: .; d_gene: .; j_gene: TRBJ1-1; CDR3nt: TGCGCCAGCAGCCGGCTGGGGCAGGGGACTGACACTGAAGCTTTCTTT; CDR3aa: CASSRLGQGTDTEAFF
v_gene: TRBV19; abundance: .; d_gene: TRBD1; j_gene: TRBJ1-2; CDR3nt: TGTGCCAGTAGTATCCAGGGGGCGGCACGGGGCTACACCTTC; CDR3aa: CASSIQGAARGYTF
v_gene: TRBV7-3; abundance: .; d_gene: .; j_gene: TRBJ2-2; CDR3nt: TGTGCCAGCAGCCCAGACAAACACACCGGGGAGCTGTTTTTT; CDR3aa: CASSPDKHTGELFF
v_gene: TRBV19; abundance: .; d_gene: TRBD2; j_gene: TRBJ2-2; CDR3nt: TGTGCCAGTAGTATTGAGGGAACTAGCGGGGGTATCGGGGAGCTGTTTTTT; CDR3aa: CASSIEGTSGGIGELFF
v_gene: TRBV9; abundance: .; d_gene: TRBD1; j_gene: TRBJ1-2; CDR3nt: TGTGCCAGCAGCCAACAGGGGTGGGACTATGGCTACACCTTC; CDR3aa: CASSQQGWDYGYTF
v_gene: TRBV3-1/TRBV3-2; abundance: .; d_gene: .; j_gene: TRBJ2-3; CDR3nt: TGTGCCAGCAGCCAACTCCCAATTGGGGGAGATACGCAGTATTTT; CDR3aa: CASSQLPIGGDTQYF
v_gene: TRBV7-3; abundance: .; d_gene: .; j_gene: TRBJ2-6; CDR3nt: TGTGCCAGCAGCTCTGGGGCCAACGTCCTGACTTTC; CDR3aa: CASSSGANVLTF
v_gene: TRBV13; abundance: few; d_gene: .; j_gene: TRBJ2-3; CDR3nt: TGTGCCAGCAGTCTTGACCGCGATACGCAGTATTTT; CDR3aa: CASSLDRDTQYF
v_gene: TRBV19; abundance: .; d_gene: TRBD1; j_gene: TRBJ1-2; CDR3nt: TGTGCCGTCCGCCGCCCGGGACAGCTCTATGGCTACACCTTC; CDR3aa: CAVRRPGQLYGYTF
v_gene: TRBV4-2; abundance: .; d_gene: .; j_gene: TRBJ1-2; CDR3nt: TGTGCCAGCAGCCAAGGTAACCAAGGGTTTGGCTACACCTTC; CDR3aa: CASSQGNQGFGYTF
v_gene: TRBV20-1; abundance: .; d_gene: .; j_gene: TRBJ1-1; CDR3nt: TGCAGTGCTAGATGGGGCGATACGGCTTTCTTT; CDR3aa: CSARWGDTAFF
v_gene: TRBV6-5; abundance: .; d_gene: TRBD1; j_gene: TRBJ1-6; CDR3nt: TGTGCCAGCAGTTACGGCAGGGGGAATTATAATTCACCCCTCCACTTT; CDR3aa: CASSYGRGNYNSPLHF
v_gene: TRBV5-6; abundance: .; d_gene: .; j_gene: TRBJ2-5; CDR3nt: TGTGCCAGCAGCTTGACGGAGGTGACCCAGTACTTC; CDR3aa: CASSLTEVTQYF
v_gene: TRBV5-6; abundance: .; d_gene: TRBD2; j_gene: TRBJ2-3; CDR3nt: TGTGCCAGCAGCTTTTCTGCTGGACTAGCGGGGGGAGGAGATACGCAGTATTTT; CDR3aa: CASSFSAGLAGGGDTQYF
v_gene: TRBV11-3; abundance: .; d_gene: .; j_gene: TRBJ2-2; CDR3nt: TGTGCCAGCAGCTTAGGATGGGGAACCGGGGAGCTGTTTTTT; CDR3aa: CASSLGWGTGELFF
v_gene: TRBV5-1; abundance: .; d_gene: TRBD2; j_gene: TRBJ2-1; CDR3nt: TGCGCCAGCTCTAGCGGGGGGGCCGCCTACAATGAGCAGTTCTTC; CDR3aa: CASSSGGAAYNEQFF
v_gene: TRBV15; abundance: .; d_gene: .; j_gene: TRBJ1-5; CDR3nt: TGTGCCACCAGCAGTGGGGGGGGGAGTCAGCCCCAGCATTTT; CDR3aa: CATSSGGGSQPQHF
v_gene: TRBV19; abundance: .; d_gene: TRBD1; j_gene: TRBJ1-6; CDR3nt: TGTGCCAGTGGAGACAGGGGAGATTCACCCCTCCACTTT; CDR3aa: CASGDRGDSPLHF
v_gene: TRBV30; abundance: .; d_gene: .; j_gene: TRBJ1-6; CDR3nt: TGTGCCTGGAGTGTGGAAGGGCAGGGGACGCTCTATAATTCACCCCTCCACTTT; CDR3aa: CAWSVEGQGTLYNSPLHF
v_gene: TRBV19; abundance: .; d_gene: .; j_gene: TRBJ2-1; CDR3nt: TGTGCCAGTAGTTCGACAGGTATCCGCTCCTACAATGAGCAGTTCTTC; CDR3aa: CASSSTGIRSYNEQFF
v_gene: TRBV7-8; abundance: .; d_gene: .; j_gene: TRBJ1-1; CDR3nt: TGTGCCAGCAGCCCGAGGCTCATGAACACTGAAGCTTTCTTT; CDR3aa: CASSPRLMNTEAFF
v_gene: TRBV19; abundance: .; d_gene: .; j_gene: TRBJ1-1; CDR3nt: TGTGCCAGTAGTATTATCGCGGGCACTGAAGCTTTCTTT; CDR3aa: CASSIIAGTEAFF
v_gene: TRBV28; abundance: .; d_gene: .; j_gene: TRBJ1-4; CDR3nt: TGTGCGGGGGGTCCAACTAATGAAAAACTGTTTTTT; CDR3aa: CAGGPTNEKLFF
v_gene: TRBV5-1; abundance: .; d_gene: .; j_gene: TRBJ1-1; CDR3nt: TGCGCCAGCAGCATCAGGGGCCCCGCGAACACTGAAGCTTTCTTT; CDR3aa: CASSIRGPANTEAFF
v_gene: TRBV25-1; abundance: .; d_gene: .; j_gene: TRBJ1-1; CDR3nt: TGTGCCAGCAGGCTGGGACGAGACACTGAAGCTTTCTTT; CDR3aa: CASRLGRDTEAFF